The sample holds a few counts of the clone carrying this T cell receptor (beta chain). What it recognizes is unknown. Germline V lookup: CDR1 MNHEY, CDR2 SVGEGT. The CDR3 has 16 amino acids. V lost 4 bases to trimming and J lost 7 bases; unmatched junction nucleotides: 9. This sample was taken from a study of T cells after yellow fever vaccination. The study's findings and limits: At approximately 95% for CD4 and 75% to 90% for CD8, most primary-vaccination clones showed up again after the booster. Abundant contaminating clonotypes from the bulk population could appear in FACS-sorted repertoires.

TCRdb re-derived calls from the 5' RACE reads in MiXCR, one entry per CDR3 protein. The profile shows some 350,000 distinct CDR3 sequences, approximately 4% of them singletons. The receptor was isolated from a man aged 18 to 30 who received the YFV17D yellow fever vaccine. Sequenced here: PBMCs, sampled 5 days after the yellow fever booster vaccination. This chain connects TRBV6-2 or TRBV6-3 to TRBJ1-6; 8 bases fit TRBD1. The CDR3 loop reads CASSFRGQALNSPLHF. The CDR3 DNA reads TGTGCCAGCAGTTTCCGGGGACAGGCCCTCAATTCACCCCTCCACTTT.